The 6 T cell receptor beta chains below were found in one sample sequenced in a study of CD8 T cells in Susac syndrome. cDNA came from about 0.5 to 1 ug RNA primed by random hexamers. MiXCR, run by TCRdb on the immunoSEQ multiplex PCR reads, gives a single entry per CDR3 protein. This sample yields 150,000 to 200,000 distinct CDR3 sequences, of which more than 90% are seen a single time; just under 0.095% belongs to the top ten. The specimen sequenced was CD4+ T cells from PBMCs. The receptors were sampled from a human donor with multiple sclerosis.

The V gene is TRBV3-1, the J gene TRBJ1-1; 7 nucleotides line up with TRBD1. V lost 4 bases and J lost 10; bases outside the gene matches: 9. The CDR3 sequence is 13 residues long. CDR1 and CDR2 (germline): LGHDT, YNNKEL (reference sequence). CDR3 nucleotide sequence: TGTGCCAGCAGCCGGAGGACAGGATACTTAGCTTTCTTT. Translating gives CASSRRTGYLAFF.

The chain joins TRBV20-1 to TRBJ2-5; 12 nucleotides agree with TRBD2. J was trimmed by 4 bases and V by 0 bases; bases with no gene match: 6. This CDR3 comprises 16 residues. CDR1 and CDR2 from the germline V gene are DFQATT and SNEGSKA (reference sequence). CDR3 nucleotides: TGCAGTGCTAGAGATCGGCTAGCGGGGGGGCGAGAGACCCAGTACTTC. Amino acid sequence: CSARDRLAGGRETQYF.

J is TRBJ1-1 and V is TRBV29-1; perhaps TRBD1 as D (5 bases). Germline lookup yields CDR1 SQVTM and CDR2 ANQGSEA. CDR3 length equals 13 residues. V was cut by 7 bases and J by 3 bases, with 15 bases left in between. The DNA for the CDR3 is TGCAGCGCCCATTCACCGGGGCACACTGAAGCTTTCTTT. Protein sequence: CSAHSPGHTEAFF. Filled out from reference TRBV29-1 and TRBJ1-1, the complete variable domain reads SAVISQKPSRDICQRGTSLTIQCQVDSQVTMMFWYRQQPGQSLTLIATANQGSEATYESGFVIDKFPISRPNLTFSTLTVSNMSPEDSSIYLCSAHSPGHTEAFFGQGTRLTVV.

The V and J genes are TRBV30 and TRBJ2-2, with D unclear. Trimming removed 6 bases at V and 2 bases at J, with 10 bases between. The CDR3 runs to 13 residues. The germline gives CDR1 GTSNPN, CDR2 SVGIG (reference sequence). The CDR3 here is CACRYVNTGELFF. DNA of the CDR3: TGTGCCTGCCGATACGTAAACACCGGGGAGCTGTTTTTT.

The CDR3 sequence: CATSSRLAGNTDTQYF. For the CDR3, the DNA is TGTGCCACCAGCAGTCGACTAGCGGGAAACACAGATACGCAGTATTTT. V usage is TRBV15 and J usage is TRBJ2-3; 11 bases align to TRBD2. Germline loops: CDR1 LNHNV, CDR2 YYDKDF (reference sequence). The CDR3 runs 16 residues. With V trimmed by 3 bases and J by 2 bases, 4 bases remained unmatched. Using reference TRBV15 and TRBJ2-3 for the parts outside the CDR3, the full variable domain is DAMVIQNPRYQVTQFGKPVTLSCSQTLNHNVMYWYQQKSSQAPKLLFHYYDKDFNNEADTPDNFQSRRPNTSFCFLDIRSPGLGDTAMYLCATSSRLAGNTDTQYFGPGTRLTVL.

This clonotype was found once. CDR3 nucleotide sequence: TGCAGTGCTAGGAGGCAGGATGATCAGCCCCAGCATTTT. Its protein product is CSARRQDDQPQHF. J is TRBJ1-5 and V is TRBV20-1; D gene ambiguous. This CDR3 is 13 amino acids long. Germline V gene sequence: CDR1 DFQATT, CDR2 SNEGSKA (reference sequence). Trimming took 3 bases from V and 5 from J, leaving 11 bases between them.